One sample yielded the 15 T cell receptor beta chains listed below, sequenced in a study of T-cell reconstitution after alpha-beta-depleted transplantation in children (dated by TCRdb to about 2016). In light of the paper, this sample's treatment or condition label describes: allogeneic hematopoietic cell transplantation with graft depleted of TCRalphabeta T cells and CD19 B cells. The library was built by means of PCR. Instrument used: Illumina HiSeq 2500. TCR library preparation used molecular barcoding, with unique molecular identifiers applied to normalize quantification of the TCRbeta repertoire. Using fastp trimming at Q25 and MiXCR clonotype assembly, TCRdb reanalyzed the public sequencing data and kept in-frame beta chains. For every CDR3 protein sequence, its rows merge into one entry that carries the most common genes and DNA. The sample table records hundreds of thousands of distinct CDR3 sequences; 15% to 20% of these occur just once. Of the sample, around 43% is held by the ten largest clones.

This material consisted of PBMCs, mostly from graft donor cells, taken 360 days after TCRalphabeta/CD19-depleted stem cell transplant. The receptors derive from a male patient aged 2-15 years who had a stem cell transplant for acute lymphoblastic leukemia, so the T cells may come from the graft donor.

Many counts were recorded for this clonotype. The V gene is TRBV4-2, the J gene TRBJ1-3; D ambiguous. This CDR3 region has 17 residues. V lost 1 base, J lost 0 bases, and 13 bases lay in between. Germline CDR1 reads LGHNA; CDR2 reads YNFKEQ. The DNA of the CDR3 is TGTGCCAGCAGCCAAGTCTCCGTTCAACTCTCTGGAAACACCATATATTTT. Its protein is CASSQVSVQLSGNTIYF.

This clonotype has just a few counts. The gene calls are TRBV28 and TRBJ2-3, with D possibly TRBD1 on 5 matching bases. V shed 3 bases and J shed 4 bases, with 11 bases lying between them. Germline assignment: CDR1 MDHEN and CDR2 SYDVKM. The CDR3 length is 14 residues. The DNA for the CDR3 is TGTGCCAGCAGTTTGATAGGGGCCCCAGATACGCAGTATTTT. Its protein is CASSLIGAPDTQYF.

J is TRBJ1-1 and V is TRBV29-1, with a weak D call TRBD1 (5 bases). The germline V and J ends were trimmed by 5 bases and 10 bases, with 14 bases remaining between them. Germline assignment: CDR1 SQVTM and CDR2 ANQGSEA. The CDR3 is 11 residues long. This CDR3 is CSVPGPLRAFF. Here the CDR3 DNA reads TGCAGCGTTCCGGGACCGCTTCGAGCTTTCTTT.

The rearrangement links TRBV21-1 to TRBJ2-7; TRBD1, the table's D call, was not compared with the DNA. TRBV21-1 is flagged as a pseudogene. The length of the CDR3 is 13 residues. CDR3 sequence: CASSGTGPHEQYF. CDR3 sequence (DNA): TGTGCCAGCAGCGGGACAGGGCCCCACGAGCAGTACTTC.

This clonotype showed up many times. DNA for the CDR3: TGCAGTGGCAGAGAATGGGGCAAAGACGAGCAGTACTTC. It yields the protein CSGREWGKDEQYF. V is TRBV20-1 and J is TRBJ2-7; a possible D gene is TRBD1 (5 bases). This CDR3 has 13 amino acids. The V end was cut by 7 bases, the J end by 5 bases, with 18 bases between. Looked up from germline, CDR1 is DFQATT and CDR2 is SNEGSKA (reference sequence).

The chain carries TRBV5-5 and TRBJ2-5, with 14 bases fitting TRBD2. Trimming at V came to 0 bases and at J to 4 bases, leaving 5 bases not matched to a gene. The CDR3 spans 17 residues. From germline, CDR1 is SGHKS and CDR2 YYEKEE (reference sequence). CDR3: CASSLGATSGRGETQYF. Written as DNA, the CDR3 is TGTGCCAGCAGCTTGGGGGCGACTAGCGGGAGGGGAGAGACCCAGTACTTC.

Ten or more counts support this clonotype. J is TRBJ1-1 and V is TRBV12-3 or TRBV12-4; 7 bases align to TRBD1. V was clipped by 1 base and J by 8 bases; unmatched bases: 7. This CDR3 spans 14 amino acids. DNA of the CDR3: TGTGCCAGCAGTTTAGTTGCAGGGGGAGGAGAAGCTTTCTTT. Translation: CASSLVAGGGEAFF.

This clonotype was found many times. CDR3 sequence: CASSPSPNSPLHF. CDR3 coding DNA: TGTGCCAGCAGTCCCAGCCCTAATTCACCCCTCCACTTT. This chain uses TRBV4-2 with TRBJ1-6, with D unclear. Germline V gene lookup returns CDR1 LGHNA and CDR2 YNFKEQ. The CDR3 is 13 residues long. V gave up 6 bases and J gave up 6 bases, with 9 bases separating them.

This clonotype has a count of ten or more. The chain employs TRBV6-5 and TRBJ2-7; 7 bases align to TRBD2. CDR1 is MNHEY, CDR2 SVGAGI, per germline. V was pared by 0 bases and J by 6 bases, with 5 bases of the junction left unmatched. The CDR3 is 14 amino acids. This chain's CDR3 is CASSYSGVAGEQYF. CDR3 coding DNA: TGTGCCAGCAGTTACTCTGGGGTAGCGGGCGAGCAGTACTTC.

The table lists this clonotype with a few counts. The chain has TRBV10-3 and TRBJ2-1; 9 nucleotides align to TRBD1. The ends lost 8 bases at V and 9 bases at J; junction bases unmatched: 14. The CDR3 runs to 15 residues. Germline lookup yields CDR1 ENHRY and CDR2 SYGVKD. The CDR3 DNA is TGTGCCATCCGTTCCGGGACAGGGAACAACGGTGAGCAGTTCTTC. Amino acid sequence: CAIRSGTGNNGEQFF.

This clonotype was seen repeatedly, ten times or more. This rearrangement joins TRBV19 to TRBJ2-1; tentatively, D is TRBD1 or TRBD2 (5 bases each). Germline V gene data show CDR1 as LNHDA and CDR2 as SQIVND (reference sequence). The length of the CDR3 is 15 residues. With 3 bases removed from V and 0 bases from J, the gap between germline ends came to 9 bases. CDR3 DNA sequence: TGTGCCAGTAGTATGGGACGGAGCTCCTACAATGAGCAGTTCTTC. Its protein is CASSMGRSSYNEQFF.

This chain joins TRBV18 and TRBJ2-1, with 9 bases identical to TRBD2. The V and J ends lost 5 bases and 4 bases, in that order; junction bases with no gene match: 15. There are 18 residues in the CDR3. Germline V gene data show CDR1 as KGHSH and CDR2 as LQKENI. The CDR3 is CASSSLAGPPAQYNEQFF. The CDR3 region has the DNA TGTGCCAGCTCATCGCTAGCGGGACCCCCGGCTCAATACAATGAGCAGTTCTTC. Supplemented by reference TRBV18 and TRBJ2-1, the full variable domain reads NAGVMQNPRHLVRRRGQEARLRCSPMKGHSHVYWYRQLPEEGLKFMVYLQKENIIDESGMPKERFSAEFPKEGPSILRIQQVVRGDSAAYFCASSSLAGPPAQYNEQFFGPGTRLTVL.

The chain employs TRBV12-3 or TRBV12-4 and TRBJ1-5, with a possible D match to TRBD1 (6 bases). The V end was cut by 7 bases, the J end by 2 bases, with 15 bases between. The CDR3 is 15 amino acids. CDR3 region: CASTSTRQGNQPQHF. The DNA of the CDR3 is TGTGCCAGCACCTCAACCCGACAGGGCAATCAGCCCCAGCATTTT.

This clonotype was counted many times. The junction does not match germline at one end; this may be a read error. The chain is built from TRBV7-7 and TRBJ2-5, with a weak D call TRBD1 (5 bases). The length of the CDR3 is 15 residues. CDR1 SSHAT and CDR2 FNYEAQ come from the germline V gene (reference sequence). The CDR3 loop is CASSLSRVNQETQYF. The CDR3 nucleotides read TGTGCTAGCAGCTTATCCAGGGTAAACCAAGAGACCCAGTACTTC.

The gene calls are TRBV14 and TRBJ2-7, with 8 nucleotides matching TRBD2. Looked up from germline, CDR1 is SGHDN and CDR2 is FVKESK. V trimming: 1 base; J trimming: 0 bases; junction bases outside the gene matches: 5. The CDR3 loop spans 16 amino acids. CDR3 sequence reads: CASSQGLSGNSYEQYF. In DNA, the CDR3 is TGTGCCAGCAGCCAAGGCCTTAGCGGGAACTCCTACGAGCAGTACTTC.